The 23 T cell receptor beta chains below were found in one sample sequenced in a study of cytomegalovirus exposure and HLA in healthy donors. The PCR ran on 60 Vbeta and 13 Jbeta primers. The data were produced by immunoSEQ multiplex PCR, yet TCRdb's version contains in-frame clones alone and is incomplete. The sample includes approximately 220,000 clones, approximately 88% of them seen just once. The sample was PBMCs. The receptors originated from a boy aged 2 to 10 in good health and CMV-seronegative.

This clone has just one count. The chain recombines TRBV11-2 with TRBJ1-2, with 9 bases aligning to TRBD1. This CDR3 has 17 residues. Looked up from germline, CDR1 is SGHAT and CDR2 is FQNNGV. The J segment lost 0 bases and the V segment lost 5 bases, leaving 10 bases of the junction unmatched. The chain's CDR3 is CASSPGQGLPSNYGYTF. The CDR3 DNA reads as TGTGCCAGCAGCCCGGGACAGGGTTTACCCTCTAACTATGGCTACACCTTC. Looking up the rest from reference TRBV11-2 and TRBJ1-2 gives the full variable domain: EAGVAQSPRYKIIEKRQSVAFWCNPISGHATLYWYQQILGQGPKLLIQFQNNGVVDDSQLPKDRFSAERLKGVDSTLKIQPAKLEDSAVYLCASSPGQGLPSNYGYTFGSGTRLTVV.

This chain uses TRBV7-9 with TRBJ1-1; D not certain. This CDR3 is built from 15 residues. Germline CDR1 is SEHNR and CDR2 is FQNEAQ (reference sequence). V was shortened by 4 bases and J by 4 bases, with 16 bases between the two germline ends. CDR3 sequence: CASSSNQRGLTEAFF. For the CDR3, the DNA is TGTGCCAGCAGCTCCAATCAAAGAGGGCTCACTGAAGCTTTCTTT.

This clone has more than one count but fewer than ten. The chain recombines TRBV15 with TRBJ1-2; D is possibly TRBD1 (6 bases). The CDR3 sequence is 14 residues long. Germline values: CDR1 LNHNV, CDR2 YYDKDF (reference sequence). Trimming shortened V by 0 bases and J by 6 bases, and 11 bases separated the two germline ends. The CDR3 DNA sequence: TGTGCCACCAGCAGAGAACAGGGAATTGATGGCTACACCTTC. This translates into CATSREQGIDGYTF.

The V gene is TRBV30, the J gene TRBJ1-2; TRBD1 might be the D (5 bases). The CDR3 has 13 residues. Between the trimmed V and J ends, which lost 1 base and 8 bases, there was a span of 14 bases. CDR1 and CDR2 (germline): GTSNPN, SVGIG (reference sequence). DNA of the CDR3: TGTGCCTGGAGTGCGGGCAGGGCGGGAGGCTACACCTTC. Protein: CAWSAGRAGGYTF.

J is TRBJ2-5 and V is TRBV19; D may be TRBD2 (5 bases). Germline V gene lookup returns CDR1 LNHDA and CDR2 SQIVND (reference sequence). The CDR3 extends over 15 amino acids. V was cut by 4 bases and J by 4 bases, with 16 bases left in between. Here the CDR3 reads CASSKRGLGGETQYF. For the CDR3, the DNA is TGTGCCAGTAGTAAGAGAGGGTTGGGTGGAGAGACCCAGTACTTC.

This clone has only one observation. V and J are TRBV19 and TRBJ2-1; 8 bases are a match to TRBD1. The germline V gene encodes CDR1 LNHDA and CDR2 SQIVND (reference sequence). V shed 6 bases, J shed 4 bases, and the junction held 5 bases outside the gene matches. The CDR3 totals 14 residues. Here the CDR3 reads CASRLRTGYNEQFF. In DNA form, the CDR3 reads TGTGCCAGTAGGCTTAGGACAGGGTACAATGAGCAGTTCTTC.

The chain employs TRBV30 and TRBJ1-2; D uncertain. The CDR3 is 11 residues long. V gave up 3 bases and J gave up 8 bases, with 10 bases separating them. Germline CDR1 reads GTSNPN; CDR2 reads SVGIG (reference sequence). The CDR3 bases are TGTGCCTGGAGGGTATTGAGCGGCTACACCTTC. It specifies CAWRVLSGYTF.

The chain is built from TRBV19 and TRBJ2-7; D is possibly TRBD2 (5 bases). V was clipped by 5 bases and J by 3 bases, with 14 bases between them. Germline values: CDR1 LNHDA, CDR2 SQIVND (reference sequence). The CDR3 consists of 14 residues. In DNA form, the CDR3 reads TGTGCCAGTAGTTCCCCCGGGGTGGGCTACGAGCAGTACTTC. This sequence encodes CASSSPGVGYEQYF.

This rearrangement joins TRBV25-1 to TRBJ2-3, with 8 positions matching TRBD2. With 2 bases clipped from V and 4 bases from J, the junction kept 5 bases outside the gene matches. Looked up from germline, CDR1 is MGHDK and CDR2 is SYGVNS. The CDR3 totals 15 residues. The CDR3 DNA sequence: TGTGCCAGCAGTGAAAGGGGTAGCGGGGCAGATACGCAGTATTTT. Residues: CASSERGSGADTQYF.

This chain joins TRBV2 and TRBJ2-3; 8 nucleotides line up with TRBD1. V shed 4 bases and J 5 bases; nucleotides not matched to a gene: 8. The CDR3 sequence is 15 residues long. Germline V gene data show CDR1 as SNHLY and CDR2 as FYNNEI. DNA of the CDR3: TGTGCCAGCAGTGTAGGCAGGGGGCCAGGAGATACGCAGTATTTT. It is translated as CASSVGRGPGDTQYF.

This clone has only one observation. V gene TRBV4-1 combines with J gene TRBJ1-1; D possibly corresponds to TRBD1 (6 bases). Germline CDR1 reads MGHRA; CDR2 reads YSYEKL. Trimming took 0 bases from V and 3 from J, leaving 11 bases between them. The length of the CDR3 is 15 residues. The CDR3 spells CASSQEGAVYTEAFF. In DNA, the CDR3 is TGCGCCAGCAGCCAAGAGGGGGCGGTGTACACTGAAGCTTTCTTT.

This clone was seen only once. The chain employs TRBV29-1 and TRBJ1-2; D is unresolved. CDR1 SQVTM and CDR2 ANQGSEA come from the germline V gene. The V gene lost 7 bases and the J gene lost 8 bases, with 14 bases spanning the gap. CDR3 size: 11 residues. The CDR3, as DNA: TGCAGCGCTGATGGTGGCTTAGGCTACACCTTC. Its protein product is CSADGGLGYTF.

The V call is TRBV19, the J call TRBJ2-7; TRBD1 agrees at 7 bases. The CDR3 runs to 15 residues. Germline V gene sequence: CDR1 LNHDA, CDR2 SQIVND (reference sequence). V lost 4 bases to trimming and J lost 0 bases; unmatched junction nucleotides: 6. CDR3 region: CASSNYRDSSYEQYF. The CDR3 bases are TGTGCCAGTAGTAATTACCGGGACAGCTCCTACGAGCAGTACTTC.

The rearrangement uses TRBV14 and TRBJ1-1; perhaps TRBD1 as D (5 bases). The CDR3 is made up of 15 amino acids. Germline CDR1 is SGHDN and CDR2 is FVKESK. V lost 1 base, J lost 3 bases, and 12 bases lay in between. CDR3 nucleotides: TGTGCCAGCAGCCAAGGGGCAGGGCGTTACACTGAAGCTTTCTTT. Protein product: CASSQGAGRYTEAFF.

In DNA, the CDR3 is TGTGCCAGCAGTTATTCGACAGAACCGCAAACTGAAGCTTTCTTT. This encodes CASSYSTEPQTEAFF. The chain employs TRBV27 and TRBJ1-1, with a weak D call TRBD1 (5 bases). The CDR3 loop spans 15 amino acids. Deletions cut 4 bases from V and 5 bases from J, with 17 bases between. Germline V gene lookup returns CDR1 MNHEY and CDR2 SMNVEV (reference sequence).

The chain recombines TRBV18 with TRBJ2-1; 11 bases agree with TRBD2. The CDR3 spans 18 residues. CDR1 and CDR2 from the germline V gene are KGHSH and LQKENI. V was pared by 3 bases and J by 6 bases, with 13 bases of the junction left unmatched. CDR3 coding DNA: TGTGCCAGCTCACCGGTTGTCTTAGCGGGGGGGTTACGCAATGAGCAGTTCTTC. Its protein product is CASSPVVLAGGLRNEQFF.

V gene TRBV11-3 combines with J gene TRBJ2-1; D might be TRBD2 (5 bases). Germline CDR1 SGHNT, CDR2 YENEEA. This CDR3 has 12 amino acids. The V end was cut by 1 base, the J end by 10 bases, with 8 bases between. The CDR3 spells CASSLGRGEQFF. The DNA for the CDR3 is TGTGCCAGCAGCTTAGGTCGCGGGGAGCAGTTCTTC.

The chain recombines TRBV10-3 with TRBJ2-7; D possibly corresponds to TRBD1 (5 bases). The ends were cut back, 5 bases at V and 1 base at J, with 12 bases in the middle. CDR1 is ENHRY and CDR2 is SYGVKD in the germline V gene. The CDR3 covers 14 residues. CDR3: CAISKETASYEQYF. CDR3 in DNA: TGTGCCATCAGTAAGGAGACAGCGTCCTACGAGCAGTACTTC.

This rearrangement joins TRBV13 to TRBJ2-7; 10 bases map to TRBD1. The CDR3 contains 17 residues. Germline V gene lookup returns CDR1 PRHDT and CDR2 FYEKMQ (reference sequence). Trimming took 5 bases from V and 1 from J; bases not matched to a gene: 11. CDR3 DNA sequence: TGTGCCAGCAGCGGCCGGGGACAGGGGCAGAGTTCCTACGAGCAGTACTTC. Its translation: CASSGRGQGQSSYEQYF.

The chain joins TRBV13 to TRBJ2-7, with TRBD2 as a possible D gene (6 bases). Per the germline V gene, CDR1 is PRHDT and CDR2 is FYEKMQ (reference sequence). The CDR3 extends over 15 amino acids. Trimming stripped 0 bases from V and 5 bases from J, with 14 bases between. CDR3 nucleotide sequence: TGTGCCAGCAGCTTAGGTGGAGGGGATTTCCACGAGCAGTACTTC. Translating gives CASSLGGGDFHEQYF.

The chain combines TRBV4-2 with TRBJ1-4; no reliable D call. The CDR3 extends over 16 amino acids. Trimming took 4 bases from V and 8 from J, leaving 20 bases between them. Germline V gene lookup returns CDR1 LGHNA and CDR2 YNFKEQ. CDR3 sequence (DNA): TGTGCCAGCAGCCGGCGAGAGAGGGAGGTTCGGGAAAAACTGTTTTTT. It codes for CASSRREREVREKLFF.

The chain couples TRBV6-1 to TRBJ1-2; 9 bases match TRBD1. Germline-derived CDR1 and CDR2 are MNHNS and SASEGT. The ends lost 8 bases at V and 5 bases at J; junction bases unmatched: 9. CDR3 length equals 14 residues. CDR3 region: CASLRTGVGYGYTF. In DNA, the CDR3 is TGTGCCAGCCTTCGGACAGGGGTCGGTTATGGCTACACCTTC.

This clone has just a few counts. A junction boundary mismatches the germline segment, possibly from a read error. Here the CDR3 DNA reads TGTGCCAGCAGCGAAGGAACTTTAACTGAAGCTTTCTTT. Its translation: CASSEGTLTEAFF. J is TRBJ1-1 and V is TRBV2; no definite D call. CDR1 is SNHLY, CDR2 FYNNEI, per germline. The CDR3 sequence is 13 residues long. Variable domain in full (rest from reference TRBV2 and TRBJ1-1): EPEVTQTPSHQVTQMGQEVILRCVPISNHLYFYWYRQILGQKVEFLVSFYNNEISEKSEIFDDQFSVERPDGSNFTLKIRSTKLEDSAMYFCASSEGTLTEAFFGQGTRLTVV.